This paragraph reports one T cell receptor (beta chain). This entry belongs to a study of T-cell memory formation after mild COVID-19. CDR3 length: 14 amino acids. V lost 0 bases and J lost 2, with 8 bases in between. Germline V gives CDR1 MNHEY, CDR2 SVGEGT. A single record per CDR3 protein comes from TCRdb applying MiXCR to the 5' RACE reads. The data contain more than 110,000 distinct CDR3 sequences, 14% to 15% of them singletons. The sequence was obtained from an adult woman who had mild COVID-19 (a few samples of this study predate the infection). Cell type and time point are not known. The rearrangement uses TRBV6-2 or TRBV6-3 and TRBJ2-7; unclear D gene. Source material: PBMCs or a T cell subset sorted from them (not recorded which). The CDR3 region has the DNA TGTGCCAGCAGTTACTCAGGCGGTACCTACGAGCAGTACTTC. Its protein product is CASSYSGGTYEQYF.